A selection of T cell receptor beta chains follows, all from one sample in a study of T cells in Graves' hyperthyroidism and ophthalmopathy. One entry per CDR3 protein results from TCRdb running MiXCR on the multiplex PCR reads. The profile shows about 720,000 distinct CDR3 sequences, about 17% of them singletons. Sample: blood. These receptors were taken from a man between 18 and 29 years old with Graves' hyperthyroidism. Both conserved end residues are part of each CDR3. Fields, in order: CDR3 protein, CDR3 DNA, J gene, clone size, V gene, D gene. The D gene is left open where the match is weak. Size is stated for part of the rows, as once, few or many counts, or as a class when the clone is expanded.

CDR3aa: CAISELEENEQFF
CDR3nt: TGTGCCATCAGTGAACTGGAGGAGAATGAGCAGTTCTTC
j_gene: TRBJ2-1
abundance: few
v_gene: TRBV10-3
d_gene: NA

CDR3aa: CASSPHRDNQPQHF
CDR3nt: TGTGCCAGCAGCCCCCACAGGGACAATCAGCCCCAGCATTTT
j_gene: TRBJ1-5
abundance: many
v_gene: TRBV7-9
d_gene: NA

CDR3aa: CASSFHSAPYEQYF
CDR3nt: TGTGCCAGCAGTTTCCATTCGGCTCCTTACGAGCAGTACTTC
j_gene: TRBJ2-7
abundance: many
v_gene: TRBV28
d_gene: NA

CDR3aa: CASSLDLAESSYNEQFF
CDR3nt: TGTGCCAGCAGCTTAGATTTAGCGGAGAGCTCCTACAATGAGCAGTTCTTC
j_gene: TRBJ2-1
abundance: few
v_gene: TRBV11-2
d_gene: NA

CDR3aa: CASSRDRDHGYTF
CDR3nt: TGTGCCAGCAGCCGGGACAGGGACCATGGCTACACCTTC
j_gene: TRBJ1-2
abundance: many
v_gene: TRBV7-2
d_gene: TRBD1

CDR3aa: CASSSRDFDNEQFF
CDR3nt: TGTGCCAGTAGTAGCCGGGACTTCGACAATGAGCAGTTCTTC
j_gene: TRBJ2-1
abundance: NA
v_gene: TRBV19
d_gene: NA

CDR3aa: CASSRGETEAFF
CDR3nt: TGTGCCAGCAGTAGGGGGGAGACTGAAGCTTTCTTT
j_gene: TRBJ1-1
abundance: many
v_gene: TRBV2
d_gene: NA

CDR3aa: CASSWTGGTAPGELFF
CDR3nt: TGTGCCAGCAGCTGGACAGGGGGCACAGCTCCCGGGGAGCTGTTTTTT
j_gene: TRBJ2-2
abundance: many
v_gene: TRBV5-5
d_gene: TRBD1

CDR3aa: CAIKTGRLETQYF
CDR3nt: TGTGCCATCAAGACAGGGCGATTGGAGACCCAGTACTTC
j_gene: TRBJ2-5
abundance: NA
v_gene: TRBV6-1
d_gene: TRBD1

CDR3aa: CASSLAQSHPNTEAFF
CDR3nt: TGCGCCAGCAGCTTGGCCCAGTCCCACCCGAACACTGAAGCTTTCTTT
j_gene: TRBJ1-1
abundance: NA
v_gene: TRBV5-1
d_gene: NA

CDR3aa: CASSHTTDTQYF
CDR3nt: TGTGCCAGCAGCCACACCACAGATACGCAGTATTTT
j_gene: TRBJ2-3
abundance: many
v_gene: TRBV13
d_gene: NA

CDR3aa: CASRPQGRGTGELFF
CDR3nt: TGTGCCAGCAGGCCCCAGGGGCGGGGGACCGGGGAGCTGTTTTTT
j_gene: TRBJ2-2
abundance: few
v_gene: TRBV28
d_gene: NA

CDR3aa: CASSLEAETQYF
CDR3nt: TGTGCCAGCAGCTTAGAGGCGGAGACCCAGTACTTC
j_gene: TRBJ2-5
abundance: many
v_gene: TRBV7-2
d_gene: NA

CDR3aa: CASSPAGGYSYEQYF
CDR3nt: TGCGCCAGCAGCCCGGCCGGAGGTTACTCCTACGAGCAGTACTTC
j_gene: TRBJ2-7
abundance: many
v_gene: TRBV5-1
d_gene: NA

CDR3aa: CASSFPRTSGENIQYF
CDR3nt: TGTGCCAGCAGCTTCCCCCGGACTAGCGGAGAAAACATTCAGTACTTC
j_gene: TRBJ2-4
abundance: many
v_gene: TRBV11-3
d_gene: TRBD2

CDR3aa: CSAGQGANTEAFF
CDR3nt: TGCAGTGCTGGACAGGGGGCGAACACTGAAGCTTTCTTT
j_gene: TRBJ1-1
abundance: few
v_gene: TRBV20-1
d_gene: TRBD1

CDR3aa: CASSEFSGFRMNTEAFF
CDR3nt: TGTGCCAGCAGTGAATTTTCGGGGTTTCGGATGAACACTGAAGCTTTCTTT
j_gene: TRBJ1-1
abundance: few
v_gene: TRBV6-1
d_gene: NA

CDR3aa: CSARDRGGTSGRAVYEQYF
CDR3nt: TGCAGTGCTAGAGATCGTGGTGGGACTAGCGGGAGGGCCGTCTACGAGCAGTACTTC
j_gene: TRBJ2-7
abundance: NA
v_gene: TRBV20-1
d_gene: TRBD2

CDR3aa: CAISESGGSGSLSYEQYF
CDR3nt: TGTGCCATCAGTGAGTCGGGTGGTAGCGGGAGTTTGTCCTACGAGCAGTACTTC
j_gene: TRBJ2-7
abundance: few
v_gene: TRBV10-3
d_gene: TRBD2

CDR3aa: CATSLAANPLEQYF
CDR3nt: TGTGCCACCAGCCTTGCGGCAAACCCCCTCGAGCAGTACTTC
j_gene: TRBJ2-7
abundance: few
v_gene: TRBV15
d_gene: NA

CDR3aa: CASSPGAGVGYEQYF
CDR3nt: TGCGCCAGCAGCCCAGGGGCAGGGGTCGGGTACGAGCAGTACTTC
j_gene: TRBJ2-7
abundance: NA
v_gene: TRBV4-1
d_gene: NA

CDR3aa: CSARTGTAYNEQFF
CDR3nt: TGCAGTGCTAGAACAGGGACTGCTTACAATGAGCAGTTCTTC
j_gene: TRBJ2-1
abundance: many
v_gene: TRBV20-1
d_gene: NA

CDR3aa: CASSPVGARSYNEQFF
CDR3nt: TGTGCCAGCAGCCCCGTCGGGGCCCGCTCCTACAATGAGCAGTTCTTC
j_gene: TRBJ2-1
abundance: many
v_gene: TRBV12-3/TRBV12-4
d_gene: NA

CDR3aa: CASSVVPDEPQHF
CDR3nt: TGTGCCAGCAGCGTAGTGCCGGACGAGCCCCAGCATTTT
j_gene: TRBJ1-5
abundance: NA
v_gene: TRBV9
d_gene: NA

CDR3aa: CASSPTPRAPNTGELFF
CDR3nt: TGCGCCAGCAGTCCTACTCCCAGGGCCCCGAACACCGGGGAGCTGTTTTTT
j_gene: TRBJ2-2
abundance: NA
v_gene: TRBV5-1
d_gene: NA

CDR3aa: CASRRLAGVGEQFF
CDR3nt: TGTGCCAGCAGGCGGCTAGCGGGAGTGGGTGAGCAGTTCTTC
j_gene: TRBJ2-1
abundance: few
v_gene: TRBV6-2/TRBV6-3
d_gene: TRBD2

CDR3aa: CASSPGTSDPDTIYF
CDR3nt: TGTGCCAGCAGCCCCGGGACAAGTGATCCGGACACCATATATTTT
j_gene: TRBJ1-3
abundance: many
v_gene: TRBV6-1
d_gene: NA

CDR3aa: CASSPDRVNEKLFF
CDR3nt: TGTGCCAGCAGCCCGGACAGGGTTAATGAAAAACTGTTTTTT
j_gene: TRBJ1-4
abundance: many
v_gene: TRBV11-2
d_gene: TRBD1

CDR3aa: CAIQMSHQETQYF
CDR3nt: TGTGCCATTCAGATGAGCCACCAAGAGACCCAGTACTTC
j_gene: TRBJ2-5
abundance: many
v_gene: TRBV2
d_gene: NA

CDR3aa: CASSSGSRTDTQYF
CDR3nt: TGTGCCAGCAGTAGCGGGAGTAGGACAGATACGCAGTATTTT
j_gene: TRBJ2-3
abundance: many
v_gene: TRBV6-1
d_gene: TRBD2

CDR3aa: CASSWGTTSSYEQYF
CDR3nt: TGTGCCAGCAGTTGGGGGACTACCAGCTCCTACGAGCAGTACTTC
j_gene: TRBJ2-7
abundance: many
v_gene: TRBV6-1
d_gene: TRBD2

CDR3aa: CASSSQGLQPQHF
CDR3nt: TGTGCCAGCAGCTCACAGGGACTTCAGCCCCAGCATTTT
j_gene: TRBJ1-5
abundance: few
v_gene: TRBV7-9
d_gene: NA

CDR3aa: CASSLGLAGGGSYNEQFF
CDR3nt: TGTGCCAGCAGCTTGGGTCTAGCGGGAGGGGGATCCTACAATGAGCAGTTCTTC
j_gene: TRBJ2-1
abundance: NA
v_gene: TRBV5-5
d_gene: TRBD2

CDR3aa: CASSLLGSTYEQYF
CDR3nt: TGTGCCAGCAGCTTGTTAGGGTCAACCTACGAGCAGTACTTC
j_gene: TRBJ2-7
abundance: many
v_gene: TRBV11-2
d_gene: NA

CDR3aa: CASGGQESSYEQYF
CDR3nt: TGTGCCAGCGGAGGACAGGAGAGCTCCTACGAGCAGTACTTC
j_gene: TRBJ2-7
abundance: few
v_gene: TRBV6-1
d_gene: TRBD1

CDR3aa: CASNPGQGSGYTF
CDR3nt: TGTGCCAGCAACCCGGGACAGGGAAGTGGCTACACCTTC
j_gene: TRBJ1-2
abundance: NA
v_gene: TRBV6-2/TRBV6-3
d_gene: TRBD1

CDR3aa: CSARDNHFRNEKLFF
CDR3nt: TGCAGTGCTAGAGATAACCACTTTCGTAATGAAAAACTGTTTTTT
j_gene: TRBJ1-4
abundance: NA
v_gene: TRBV20-1
d_gene: NA

CDR3aa: CASSIEGGTEDYLTDTQYF
CDR3nt: TGTGCCAGTAGTATAGAGGGTGGGACTGAGGACTACCTCACAGATACGCAGTATTTT
j_gene: TRBJ2-3
abundance: NA
v_gene: TRBV19
d_gene: NA

CDR3aa: CASSRIYNEQVF
CDR3nt: TGTGCCAGCAGCCGGATATACAATGAGCAGGTCTTC
j_gene: TRBJ2-1
abundance: few
v_gene: TRBV6-1
d_gene: NA

CDR3aa: CASSVGASPPGDTQYF
CDR3nt: TGTGCCAGCAGCGTAGGGGCTAGCCCGCCAGGGGATACGCAGTATTTT
j_gene: TRBJ2-3
abundance: few
v_gene: TRBV9
d_gene: NA

CDR3aa: CSASGTENLEQYF
CDR3nt: TGCAGTGCCTCCGGGACCGAGAACCTGGAGCAGTACTTC
j_gene: TRBJ2-7
abundance: NA
v_gene: TRBV20-1
d_gene: NA

CDR3aa: CASSARDISGTQYF
CDR3nt: TGTGCCAGCAGCGCGCGGGACATTTCTGGGACCCAGTACTTC
j_gene: TRBJ2-5
abundance: many
v_gene: TRBV7-2
d_gene: NA

CDR3aa: CASSPDIPYYYEQYF
CDR3nt: TGTGCCAGCAGCCCAGACATCCCCTACTACTACGAGCAGTACTTC
j_gene: TRBJ2-7
abundance: many
v_gene: TRBV6-1
d_gene: NA

CDR3aa: CASGDSNTGELFF
CDR3nt: TGTGCCAGTGGAGACAGCAACACCGGGGAGCTGTTTTTT
j_gene: TRBJ2-2
abundance: few
v_gene: TRBV27
d_gene: NA

CDR3aa: CASSPGSSGAFF
CDR3nt: TGTGCCAGTTCCCCCGGGTCCTCCGGGGCTTTCTTT
j_gene: TRBJ1-1
abundance: NA
v_gene: TRBV5-6
d_gene: NA

CDR3aa: CSARTAGTQYF
CDR3nt: TGCAGTGCTAGGACTGCTGGGACCCAGTACTTC
j_gene: TRBJ2-5
abundance: many
v_gene: TRBV20-1
d_gene: NA

CDR3aa: CAWSRGTYEQYF
CDR3nt: TGTGCCTGGAGCCGAGGGACGTACGAGCAGTACTTC
j_gene: TRBJ2-7
abundance: NA
v_gene: TRBV30
d_gene: NA

CDR3aa: CSARGGLAYNEQFF
CDR3nt: TGCAGTGCTAGAGGCGGACTAGCCTACAATGAGCAGTTCTTC
j_gene: TRBJ2-1
abundance: NA
v_gene: TRBV20-1
d_gene: TRBD2

CDR3aa: CASSPAFSRYGPHEQYF
CDR3nt: TGTGCCAGCAGTCCCGCTTTTAGCCGTTACGGTCCCCACGAGCAGTACTTC
j_gene: TRBJ2-7
abundance: many
v_gene: TRBV6-1
d_gene: NA

CDR3aa: CASSRSVRALLYEQYF
CDR3nt: TGTGCCAGCAGTCGCTCGGTGAGGGCCTTACTGTACGAGCAGTACTTC
j_gene: TRBJ2-7
abundance: NA
v_gene: TRBV27
d_gene: NA

CDR3aa: CASSPTGMKTQYF
CDR3nt: TGTGCCAGCAGCCCGACAGGGATGAAGACCCAGTACTTC
j_gene: TRBJ2-5
abundance: NA
v_gene: TRBV9
d_gene: TRBD1

CDR3aa: CASSRRGEPEAFF
CDR3nt: TGTGCCAGCAGTCGTCGGGGGGAACCTGAAGCTTTCTTT
j_gene: TRBJ1-1
abundance: NA
v_gene: TRBV12-3/TRBV12-4
d_gene: NA

CDR3aa: CASSQVARKAVDGYTF
CDR3nt: TGTGCCAGCAGCCAAGTTGCCCGAAAGGCGGTGGATGGCTACACCTTC
j_gene: TRBJ1-2
abundance: NA
v_gene: TRBV3-1
d_gene: NA